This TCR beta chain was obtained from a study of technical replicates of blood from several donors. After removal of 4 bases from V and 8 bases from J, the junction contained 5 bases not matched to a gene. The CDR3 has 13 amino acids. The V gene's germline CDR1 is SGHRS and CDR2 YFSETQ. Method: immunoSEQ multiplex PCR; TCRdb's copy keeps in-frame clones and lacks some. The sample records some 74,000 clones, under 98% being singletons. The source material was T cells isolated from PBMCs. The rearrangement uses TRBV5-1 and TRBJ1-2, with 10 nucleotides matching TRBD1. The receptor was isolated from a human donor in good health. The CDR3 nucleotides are TGCGCCAGCAGCGCCGGGACAGGGGTCGGCTACACCTTC. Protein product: CASSAGTGVGYTF. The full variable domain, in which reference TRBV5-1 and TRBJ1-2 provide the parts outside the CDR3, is KAGVTQTPRYLIKTRGQQVTLSCSPISGHRSVSWYQQTPGQGLQFLFEYFSETQRNKGNFPGRFSGRQFSNSRSEMNVSTLELGDSALYLCASSAGTGVGYTFGSGTRLTVV.